This TCR beta chain was identified in a study of regulatory T cells in long-lasting Graves disease. This CDR3 comprises 14 residues. With 8 bases removed from V and 2 bases from J, the gap between germline ends came to 10 bases. Sample time point: newly diagnosed GD, antithyroid drugs for less than 3 months. From PBMCs, RNA was extracted and then used to make the TCR library. EDTA tubes received 7.5 to 9 milliliters of collected peripheral blood. Investigators prepared the TCR beta libraries by applying iRepertoire HTBI primers and Arm-PCR of CDR3 regions. In the original workflow: Across all samples, more than 60 TRBV segments and 15 or so TRBJ segments were identified. One entry per CDR3 protein, called by TCRdb with MiXCR from the multiplex PCR reads. The V and J calls reflect TCRdb's pipeline rather than the authors' work. The sample contains 500,000 or so distinct CDR3 sequences, about 16% of which appear only once.

These sequences were also reported in another study, on T cells in Graves' hyperthyroidism and ophthalmopathy. From that study: In the blood, most expanded thyroid clonotypes above 0.001 appeared as well.

The TCR was taken from a woman between 40 and 65 years old with Graves disease. The genes are TRBV12-3 or TRBV12-4 and TRBJ1-6; D unresolved. The material was peripheral blood mononuclear cells (PBMCs), obtained at new diagnosis, from a patient treated with antithyroid drugs. The CDR3 region has the DNA TGTGCCAGCGCCCCGAGCCCCTATAATTCACCCCTCCACTTT. Its protein product is CASAPSPYNSPLHF.